Sequencing of this T cell receptor beta chain was carried out in a study of CD8+CD57+ T cells in acquired aplastic anemia. Study summary: The average for DNA from sorted CD4+ and CD8+ cells was 3 to 3.5 ug.

Regarding this clonotype: Its matching antigen is unknown.

CDR3 and TCR beta VDJ profiling relied on genomic DNA as the template. TCRdb ran MiXCR on the reads and lists one entry per CDR3 protein. This table has more than 150,000 distinct CDR3 sequences, 50% to 75% appearing once. Unmatched junction bases numbered 10, after V lost 5 bases and J lost 5 bases. The CDR3 runs 15 residues. In germline, CDR1 is SEHNR, CDR2 FQNEAQ (reference sequence). Regarding the study as a whole: With respect to CD8+ Simpson's diversity, patients and controls did not differ significantly. Common to patients and controls were twenty-nine CD8+ CDR3 sequences.

The sample consisted of sorted CD4+, CD8+, or CD8+CD57+ T cells (not recorded which) from PBMCs. This chain joins TRBV7-9 and TRBJ2-5, with TRBD1 matching over 8 bases. This receptor was identified in a human donor with severe aplastic anemia or a healthy control (not recorded which). The CDR3 DNA follows: TGTGCCAGCAGCCCCGGACAGGGTGGATGGGAGACCCAGTACTTC. Translating it yields CASSPGQGGWETQYF.